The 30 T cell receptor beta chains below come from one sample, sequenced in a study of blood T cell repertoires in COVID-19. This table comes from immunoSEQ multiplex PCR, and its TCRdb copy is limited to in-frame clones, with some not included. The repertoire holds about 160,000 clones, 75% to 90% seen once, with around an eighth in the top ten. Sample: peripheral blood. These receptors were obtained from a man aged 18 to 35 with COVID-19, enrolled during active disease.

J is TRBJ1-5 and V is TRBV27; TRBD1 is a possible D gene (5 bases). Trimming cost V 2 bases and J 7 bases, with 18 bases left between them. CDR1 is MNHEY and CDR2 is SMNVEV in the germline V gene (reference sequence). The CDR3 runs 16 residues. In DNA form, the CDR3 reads TGTGCCAGCAGTTTACGCCCCCCGGGGGAATACCAGCCCCAGCATTTT. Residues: CASSLRPPGEYQPQHF.

The CDR3 loop reads CASSTGLAGGQGEQFF. In nucleotides, the CDR3 is TGTGCCAGCAGCACGGGACTAGCGGGAGGTCAGGGTGAGCAGTTCTTC. The chain combines TRBV7-6 with TRBJ2-1; 15 bases are shared with TRBD2. V trimming: 5 bases; J trimming: 9 bases; junction bases outside the gene matches: 8. Germline V CDR1 and CDR2: SGHVS, FNYEAQ. The CDR3 is made up of 16 amino acids.

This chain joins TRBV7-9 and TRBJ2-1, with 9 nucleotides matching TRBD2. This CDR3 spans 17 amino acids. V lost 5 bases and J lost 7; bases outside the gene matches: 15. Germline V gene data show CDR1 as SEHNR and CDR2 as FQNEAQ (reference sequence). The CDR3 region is CASSPAWREGLGNEQFF. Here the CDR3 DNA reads TGTGCCAGCAGCCCGGCCTGGCGGGAGGGCCTGGGGAATGAGCAGTTCTTC.

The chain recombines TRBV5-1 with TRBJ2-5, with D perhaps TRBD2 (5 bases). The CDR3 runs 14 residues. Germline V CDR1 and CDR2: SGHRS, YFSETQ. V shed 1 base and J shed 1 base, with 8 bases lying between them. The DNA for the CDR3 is TGCGCCAGCAGCTTGCCCGGGGTCCAAGAGACCCAGTACTTC. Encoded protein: CASSLPGVQETQYF.

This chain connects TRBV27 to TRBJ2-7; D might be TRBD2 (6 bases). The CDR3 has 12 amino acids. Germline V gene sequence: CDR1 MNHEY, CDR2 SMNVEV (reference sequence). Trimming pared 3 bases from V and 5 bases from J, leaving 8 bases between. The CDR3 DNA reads TGTGCCAGCAGTTTTGGAGGGAACGAGCAGTACTTC. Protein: CASSFGGNEQYF.

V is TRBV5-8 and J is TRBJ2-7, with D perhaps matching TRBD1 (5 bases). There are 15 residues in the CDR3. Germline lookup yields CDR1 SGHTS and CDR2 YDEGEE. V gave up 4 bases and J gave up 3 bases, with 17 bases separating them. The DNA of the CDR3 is TGTGCCAGCAGCCAGGACACCGGAGCCCTCTACGAGCAGTACTTC. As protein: CASSQDTGALYEQYF.

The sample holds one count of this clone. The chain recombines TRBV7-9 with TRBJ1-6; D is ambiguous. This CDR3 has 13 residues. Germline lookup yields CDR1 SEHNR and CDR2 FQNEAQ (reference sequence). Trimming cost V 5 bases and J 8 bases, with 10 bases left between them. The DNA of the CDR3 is TGTGCCAGCAGCCTTCGGAGGGATTCACCCCTCCACTTT. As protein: CASSLRRDSPLHF.

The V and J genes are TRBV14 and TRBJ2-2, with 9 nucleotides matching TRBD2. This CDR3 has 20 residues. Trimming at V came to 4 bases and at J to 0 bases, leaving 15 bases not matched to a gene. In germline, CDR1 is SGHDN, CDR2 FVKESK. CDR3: CASSLQQISGSYSNTGELFF. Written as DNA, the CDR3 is TGTGCCAGCAGCCTCCAGCAGATTAGCGGGAGTTACTCGAACACCGGGGAGCTGTTTTTT.

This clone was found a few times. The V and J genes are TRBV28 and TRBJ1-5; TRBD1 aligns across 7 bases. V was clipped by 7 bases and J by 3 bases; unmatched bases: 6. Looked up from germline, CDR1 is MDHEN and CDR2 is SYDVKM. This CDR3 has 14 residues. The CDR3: CASTPTGPNQPQHF. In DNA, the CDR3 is TGTGCCAGCACCCCGACAGGGCCCAATCAGCCCCAGCATTTT.

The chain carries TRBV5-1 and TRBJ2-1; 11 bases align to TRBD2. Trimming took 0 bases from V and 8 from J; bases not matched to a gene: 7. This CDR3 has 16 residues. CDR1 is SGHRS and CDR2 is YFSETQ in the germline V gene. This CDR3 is CASSLEGTSGGDEQFF. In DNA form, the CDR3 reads TGCGCCAGCAGCTTGGAAGGGACTAGCGGCGGGGATGAGCAGTTCTTC.

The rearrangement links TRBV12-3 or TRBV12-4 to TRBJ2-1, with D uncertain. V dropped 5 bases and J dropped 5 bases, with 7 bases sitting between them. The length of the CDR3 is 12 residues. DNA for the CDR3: TGTGCCAGCAGTACTCAAGACAATGAGCAGTTCTTC. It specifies CASSTQDNEQFF.

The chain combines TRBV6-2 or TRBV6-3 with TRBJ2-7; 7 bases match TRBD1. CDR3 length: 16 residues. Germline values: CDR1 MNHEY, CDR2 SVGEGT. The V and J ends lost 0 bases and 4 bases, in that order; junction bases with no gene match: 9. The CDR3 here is CASSYSRAGGSYEQYF. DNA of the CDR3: TGTGCCAGCAGTTACTCTCGGGCAGGGGGTTCGTACGAGCAGTACTTC.

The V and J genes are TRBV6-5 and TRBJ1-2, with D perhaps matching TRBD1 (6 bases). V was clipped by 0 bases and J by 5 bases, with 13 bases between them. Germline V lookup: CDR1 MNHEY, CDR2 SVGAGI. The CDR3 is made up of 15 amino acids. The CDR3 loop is CASSYSWGPGYGYTF. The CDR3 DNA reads TGTGCCAGCAGTTACTCGTGGGGGCCTGGATATGGCTACACCTTC.

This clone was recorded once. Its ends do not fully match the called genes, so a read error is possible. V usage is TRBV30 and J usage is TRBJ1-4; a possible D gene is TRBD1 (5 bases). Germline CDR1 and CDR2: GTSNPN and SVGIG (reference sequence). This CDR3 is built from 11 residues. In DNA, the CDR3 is TGTGCCTGGAGCCAAGGGGCAAAACTGCTTTTT. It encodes CAWSQGAKLLF.

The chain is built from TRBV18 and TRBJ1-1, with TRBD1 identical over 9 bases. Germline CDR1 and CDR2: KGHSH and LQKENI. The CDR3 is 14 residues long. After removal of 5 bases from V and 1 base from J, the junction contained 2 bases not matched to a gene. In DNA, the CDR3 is TGTGCCAGCTCAGGGGGACAGGGGAACACTGAAGCTTTCTTT. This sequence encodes CASSGGQGNTEAFF.

The CDR3 here is CASSWGTANYGYTF. CDR3 DNA: TGTGCCAGCAGCTGGGGGACAGCTAACTATGGCTACACCTTC. The chain recombines TRBV6-5 with TRBJ1-2; 7 nucleotides line up with TRBD1. The CDR3 loop spans 14 amino acids. With V trimmed by 6 bases and J by 0 bases, 4 bases remained unmatched. Germline V gene lookup returns CDR1 MNHEY and CDR2 SVGAGI.

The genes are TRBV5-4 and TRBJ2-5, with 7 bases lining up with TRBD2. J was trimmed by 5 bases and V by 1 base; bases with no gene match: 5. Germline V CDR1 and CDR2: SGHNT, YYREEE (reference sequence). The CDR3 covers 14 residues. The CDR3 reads CASSLTDGGETQYF. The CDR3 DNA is TGTGCCAGCAGCTTGACGGACGGGGGGGAGACCCAGTACTTC.

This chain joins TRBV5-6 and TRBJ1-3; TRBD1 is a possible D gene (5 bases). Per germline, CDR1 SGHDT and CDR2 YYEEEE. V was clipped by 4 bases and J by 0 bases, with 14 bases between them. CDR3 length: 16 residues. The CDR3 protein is CASSREGPYSGNTIYF. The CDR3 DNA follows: TGTGCCAGCAGCAGGGAGGGACCATACTCTGGAAACACCATATATTTT.

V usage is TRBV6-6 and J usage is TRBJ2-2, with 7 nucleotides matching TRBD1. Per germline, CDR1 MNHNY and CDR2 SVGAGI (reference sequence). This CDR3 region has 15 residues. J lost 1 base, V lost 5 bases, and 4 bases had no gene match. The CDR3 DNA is TGTGCCAGCAGTCCGGACAGGAGGAACACCGGGGAGCTGTTTTTT. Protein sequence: CASSPDRRNTGELFF.

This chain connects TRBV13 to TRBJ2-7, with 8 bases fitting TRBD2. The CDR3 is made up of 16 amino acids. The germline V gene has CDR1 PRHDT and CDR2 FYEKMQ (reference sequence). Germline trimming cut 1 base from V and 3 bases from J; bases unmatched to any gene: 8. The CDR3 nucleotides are TGTGCCAGCAGCTTAGTGCCGGGAGGGAAACACTACGAGCAGTACTTC. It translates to CASSLVPGGKHYEQYF.

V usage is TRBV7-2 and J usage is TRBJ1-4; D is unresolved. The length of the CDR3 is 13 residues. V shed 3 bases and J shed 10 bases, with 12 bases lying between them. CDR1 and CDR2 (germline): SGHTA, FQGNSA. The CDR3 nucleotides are TGTGCCAGCAGCTTCTCGGACGGAGGAAAACTGTTTTTT. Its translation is CASSFSDGGKLFF.

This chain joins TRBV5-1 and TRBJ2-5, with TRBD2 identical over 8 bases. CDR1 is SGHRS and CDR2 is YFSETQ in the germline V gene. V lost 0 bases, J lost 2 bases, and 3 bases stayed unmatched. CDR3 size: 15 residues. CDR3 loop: CASSLASGRQETQYF. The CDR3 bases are TGCGCCAGCAGCTTGGCGAGCGGGAGACAAGAGACCCAGTACTTC.

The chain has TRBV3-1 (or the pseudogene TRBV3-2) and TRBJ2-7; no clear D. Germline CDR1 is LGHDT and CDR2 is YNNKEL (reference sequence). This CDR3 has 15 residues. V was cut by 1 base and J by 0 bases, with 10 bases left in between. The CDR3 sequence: CASSQGASSSYEQYF. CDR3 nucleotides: TGTGCCAGCAGCCAAGGAGCGTCCAGCTCCTACGAGCAGTACTTC.

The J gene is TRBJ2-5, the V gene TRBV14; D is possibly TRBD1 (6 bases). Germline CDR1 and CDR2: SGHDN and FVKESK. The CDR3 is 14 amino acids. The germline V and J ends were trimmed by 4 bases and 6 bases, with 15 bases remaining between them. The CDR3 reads CASSLGAAPKTQYF. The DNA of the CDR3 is TGTGCCAGCAGCCTGGGGGCGGCCCCCAAGACCCAGTACTTC. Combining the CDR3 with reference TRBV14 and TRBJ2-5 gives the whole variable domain EAGVTQFPSHSVIEKGQTVTLRCDPISGHDNLYWYRRVMGKEIKFLLHFVKESKQDESGMPNNRFLAERTGGTYSTLKVQPAELEDSGVYFCASSLGAAPKTQYFGPGTRLLVL.

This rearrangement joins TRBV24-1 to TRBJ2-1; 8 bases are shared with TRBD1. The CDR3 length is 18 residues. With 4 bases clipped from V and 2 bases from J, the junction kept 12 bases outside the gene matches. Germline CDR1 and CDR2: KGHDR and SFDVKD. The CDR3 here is CATSDRAPRDRPYNEQFF. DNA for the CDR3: TGTGCCACCAGTGACCGGGCCCCACGGGACAGGCCCTACAATGAGCAGTTCTTC.

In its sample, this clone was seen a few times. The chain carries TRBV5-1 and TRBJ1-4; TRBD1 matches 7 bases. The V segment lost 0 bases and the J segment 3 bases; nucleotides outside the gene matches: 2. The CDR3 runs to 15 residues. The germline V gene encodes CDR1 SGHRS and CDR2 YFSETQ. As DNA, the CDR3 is TGCGCCAGCAGCTTGGAGGGACAGTCTAATGAAAAACTGTTTTTT. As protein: CASSLEGQSNEKLFF.

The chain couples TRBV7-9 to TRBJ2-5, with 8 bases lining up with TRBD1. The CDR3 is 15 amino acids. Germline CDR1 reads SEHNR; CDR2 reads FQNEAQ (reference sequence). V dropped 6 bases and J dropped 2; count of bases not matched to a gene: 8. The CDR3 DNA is TGTGCCAGCAGTTCCTGGACAGGGCCTCAAGAGACCCAGTACTTC. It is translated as CASSSWTGPQETQYF.

CDR3 coding DNA: TGTGCCAGCAGCCCTACTAGCGGGAGGAGATACGAGCAGTACTTC. Translated, it gives CASSPTSGRRYEQYF. This sequence joins TRBV7-8 and TRBJ2-7; TRBD2 aligns across 12 bases. The V segment lost 5 bases and the J segment 4 bases; nucleotides outside the gene matches: 6. Germline lookup yields CDR1 SGHVS and CDR2 FQNEAQ. CDR3 length: 15 amino acids.

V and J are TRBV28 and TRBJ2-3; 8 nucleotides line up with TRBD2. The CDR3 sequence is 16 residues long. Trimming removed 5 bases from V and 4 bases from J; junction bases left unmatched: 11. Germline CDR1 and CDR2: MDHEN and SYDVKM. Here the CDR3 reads CASSPPGGGESDTQYF. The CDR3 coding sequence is TGTGCCAGCAGTCCCCCGGGGGGGGGCGAGTCAGATACGCAGTATTTT. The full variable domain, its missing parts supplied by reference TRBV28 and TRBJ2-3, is DVKVTQSSRYLVKRTGEKVFLECVQDMDHENMFWYRQDPGLGLRLIYFSYDVKMKEKGDIPEGYSVSREKKERFSLILESASTNQTSMYLCASSPPGGGESDTQYFGPGTRLTVL.

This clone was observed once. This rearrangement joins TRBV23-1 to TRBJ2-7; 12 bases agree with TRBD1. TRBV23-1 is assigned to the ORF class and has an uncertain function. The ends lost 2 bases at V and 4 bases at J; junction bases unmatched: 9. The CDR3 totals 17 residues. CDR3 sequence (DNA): TGCGCCAGCAGTCAAACGGGACAGGGGGCGGTTTGGTACGAGCAGTACTTC. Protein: CASSQTGQGAVWYEQYF.